The rows below give T cell receptor beta chains drawn from one sample of a study of technical replicates of blood from a handful of donors. The method was immunoSEQ multiplex PCR; TCRdb's version includes in-frame clones alone and lacks a portion of them. Found here are over 55,000 clones, over 75% of them singletons; the top ten hold roughly 5.6%. The sequenced sample was PBMCs. The receptors come from a human donor in good health. Some clones in this sample may be carry-over from other donors' samples. The CDR3 runs from the conserved cysteine through the conserved F or W. Fields, in order: V gene, J gene, D gene, clone size, CDR3 DNA, CDR3 protein. A D gene is named only where the DNA matches it firmly. Only part of the rows carry a size: once, few, many, or a class if the clone is expanded.

v_gene: TRBV7-2
j_gene: TRBJ2-3
d_gene: NA
abundance: NA
CDR3nt: TGTGCCAGCAGCTTAGTCAGGACAGACACAGATACGCAGTATTTT
CDR3aa: CASSLVRTDTDTQYF

v_gene: TRBV7-9
j_gene: TRBJ1-2
d_gene: NA
abundance: NA
CDR3nt: TGTGCCAGCAGCTTAGATACAGGGCGCTACACCTTC
CDR3aa: CASSLDTGRYTF

v_gene: TRBV5-1
j_gene: TRBJ2-1
d_gene: TRBD1
abundance: NA
CDR3nt: TGCGCCAGCAGCTTGACCCATGGACAGGGAAGAAATGAGCAGTTCTTC
CDR3aa: CASSLTHGQGRNEQFF

v_gene: TRBV7-6
j_gene: TRBJ1-6
d_gene: TRBD1
abundance: NA
CDR3nt: TGTGCCAGCAGCTTAGCGGGACAGGGTGGAGGTTATAATTCACCCCTCCACTTT
CDR3aa: CASSLAGQGGGYNSPLHF

v_gene: TRBV7-2
j_gene: TRBJ1-1
d_gene: TRBD1
abundance: few
CDR3nt: TGTGCCAGCAGCTTAGCCCCCGGACAGGGAGCCGGCACTGAAGCTTTCTTT
CDR3aa: CASSLAPGQGAGTEAFF

v_gene: TRBV27
j_gene: TRBJ1-2
d_gene: NA
abundance: NA
CDR3nt: TGTGCCAGCAGTTTAGTTTGGCAGGGGCGGGATGGCTACACCTTC
CDR3aa: CASSLVWQGRDGYTF

v_gene: TRBV7-9
j_gene: TRBJ2-3
d_gene: NA
abundance: NA
CDR3nt: TGTGCCAGCAGCGTCGGACTAAGCGCAGATACGCAGTATTTT
CDR3aa: CASSVGLSADTQYF

v_gene: TRBV6-1
j_gene: TRBJ2-5
d_gene: TRBD1
abundance: NA
CDR3nt: TGTGCCAGCACCTTGCAGGACAGGGGAGAGACCCAGTACTTC
CDR3aa: CASTLQDRGETQYF

v_gene: TRBV30
j_gene: TRBJ2-1
d_gene: NA
abundance: once
CDR3nt: TGTGCCTGGAGTGACAGCAATGAGCAGTTCTTC
CDR3aa: CAWSDSNEQFF

v_gene: TRBV30
j_gene: TRBJ2-7
d_gene: TRBD1
abundance: NA
CDR3nt: TGTGCCTGGAGTGTTGGGACAGGGGTAGTCTACGAGCAGTACTTC
CDR3aa: CAWSVGTGVVYEQYF

v_gene: TRBV27
j_gene: TRBJ1-5
d_gene: NA
abundance: NA
CDR3nt: TGTGCCAGCAGTTCGGGTCTAGGGGTGGGCAATCAGCCCCAGCATTTT
CDR3aa: CASSSGLGVGNQPQHF

v_gene: TRBV4-2
j_gene: TRBJ1-5
d_gene: NA
abundance: NA
CDR3nt: TGTGCCAGCAGCCAGGACTTAGGTTTCGAGGCGGGTCAGCCCCAGCATTTT
CDR3aa: CASSQDLGFEAGQPQHF

v_gene: TRBV5-1
j_gene: TRBJ2-5
d_gene: TRBD1
abundance: NA
CDR3nt: TGCGCCAGCAGCGACGGGACAGCTTTCCAAGAGACCCAGTACTTC
CDR3aa: CASSDGTAFQETQYF

v_gene: TRBV5-1
j_gene: TRBJ1-1
d_gene: TRBD1
abundance: NA
CDR3nt: TGCGCCAGCAGCCCCGGGGACAGGGCGAACACTGAAGCTTTCTTT
CDR3aa: CASSPGDRANTEAFF

v_gene: TRBV11-2
j_gene: TRBJ2-7
d_gene: NA
abundance: NA
CDR3nt: TGTGCCAGCAGCGTGTACAGGGCCTACGAGCAGTACTTC
CDR3aa: CASSVYRAYEQYF

v_gene: TRBV15
j_gene: TRBJ2-5
d_gene: TRBD2
abundance: NA
CDR3nt: TGTGCCACCAGCAGAGATCGGGGGGAGGAGACCCAGTACTTC
CDR3aa: CATSRDRGEETQYF

v_gene: TRBV30
j_gene: TRBJ1-2
d_gene: NA
abundance: NA
CDR3nt: TGTGCCTGGAGCGTGGACAGTAACTATGGCTACACCTTC
CDR3aa: CAWSVDSNYGYTF

v_gene: TRBV4-3
j_gene: TRBJ2-2
d_gene: TRBD2
abundance: NA
CDR3nt: TGCGCCAGCAGCCAAGATGGTAGCGGGTATTTCGGCACCGGGGAGCTGTTTTTT
CDR3aa: CASSQDGSGYFGTGELFF

v_gene: TRBV7-9
j_gene: TRBJ2-5
d_gene: NA
abundance: NA
CDR3nt: TGTGCCAGCAGTACTAATCAGGGCGTGGAGACCCAGTACTTC
CDR3aa: CASSTNQGVETQYF

v_gene: TRBV28
j_gene: TRBJ2-7
d_gene: NA
abundance: once
CDR3nt: TGTGCCAGCCAAGGGGAGGTTAGCTCCTACGAGCAGTACTTC
CDR3aa: CASQGEVSSYEQYF

v_gene: TRBV7-9
j_gene: TRBJ1-5
d_gene: TRBD1
abundance: NA
CDR3nt: TGTGCCAGCAGCCGGACAGGGAGTCAGCCCCAGCATTTT
CDR3aa: CASSRTGSQPQHF

v_gene: TRBV11-2
j_gene: TRBJ2-7
d_gene: TRBD1
abundance: once
CDR3nt: TGTGCCAGCAGCTTACTCCCGGGACAGACCTACGAGCAGTACTTC
CDR3aa: CASSLLPGQTYEQYF

v_gene: TRBV7-2
j_gene: TRBJ2-3
d_gene: NA
abundance: NA
CDR3nt: TGTGCCAGCAGCTTAGTTCGACAGGCTATCGCGGATACGCAGTATTTT
CDR3aa: CASSLVRQAIADTQYF

v_gene: TRBV9
j_gene: TRBJ1-2
d_gene: NA
abundance: NA
CDR3nt: TGTGCCAGCAGCGTAGTTGGGGCTGGCTACACCTTC
CDR3aa: CASSVVGAGYTF

v_gene: TRBV7-3
j_gene: TRBJ1-1
d_gene: TRBD1
abundance: NA
CDR3nt: TGTGCCAGCAGCTTGGGACAGGGTGGAGGCACTGAAGCTTTCTTT
CDR3aa: CASSLGQGGGTEAFF

v_gene: TRBV2
j_gene: TRBJ2-3
d_gene: TRBD1
abundance: NA
CDR3nt: TGTGCCAGCAGCGTCCGGGACAGGGGGCTGGATACGCAGTATTTT
CDR3aa: CASSVRDRGLDTQYF

v_gene: TRBV7-8
j_gene: TRBJ1-5
d_gene: TRBD1
abundance: once
CDR3nt: TGTGCCAGCAGCCTAGTACAGGGGGCGGCTCAGCCCCAGCATTTT
CDR3aa: CASSLVQGAAQPQHF

v_gene: TRBV6-5
j_gene: TRBJ2-3
d_gene: NA
abundance: NA
CDR3nt: TGTGCCAGCAGTTCCCTCTCAGTGCCGACGCAGTATTTT
CDR3aa: CASSSLSVPTQYF

v_gene: TRBV7-8
j_gene: TRBJ2-7
d_gene: NA
abundance: NA
CDR3nt: TGTGCCAGCAGCTTAGGGGGGCTGGAGGTAAGCTCCTACGAGCAGTACTTC
CDR3aa: CASSLGGLEVSSYEQYF

v_gene: TRBV9
j_gene: TRBJ2-7
d_gene: TRBD2
abundance: NA
CDR3nt: TGTGCCAGCAGCGGATCGGGGGGGGCCGACTACGAGCAGTACTTC
CDR3aa: CASSGSGGADYEQYF

v_gene: TRBV28
j_gene: TRBJ2-7
d_gene: TRBD1
abundance: NA
CDR3nt: TGTGCCAGCTTCCCTCGGGACAGGGTAAGGACCCACCTCTCCTACGAGCAGTACTTC
CDR3aa: CASFPRDRVRTHLSYEQYF

v_gene: TRBV7-8
j_gene: TRBJ1-5
d_gene: NA
abundance: NA
CDR3nt: TGTGCCAGCAGCCGACAGCTCCATAGCAATCAGCCCCAGCATTTT
CDR3aa: CASSRQLHSNQPQHF

v_gene: TRBV19
j_gene: TRBJ2-3
d_gene: NA
abundance: NA
CDR3nt: TGTGCCAGTAGCTGGACATCCTATGATAGCACAGATACGCAGTATTTT
CDR3aa: CASSWTSYDSTDTQYF

v_gene: TRBV2
j_gene: TRBJ2-7
d_gene: TRBD1
abundance: NA
CDR3nt: TGTGCCAGCAGTGAAAAACAGGGGGCTAAAGAGCAGTACTTC
CDR3aa: CASSEKQGAKEQYF

v_gene: TRBV5-1
j_gene: TRBJ2-5
d_gene: NA
abundance: NA
CDR3nt: TGCGCCAGCAGCTTGGGGCAGGGTAACCAAGAGACCCAGTACTTC
CDR3aa: CASSLGQGNQETQYF

v_gene: TRBV4-2
j_gene: TRBJ1-4
d_gene: TRBD1
abundance: few
CDR3nt: TGTGCCAGCAGCCAAGATGAGTCAGGGGGCGGGGAAAAACTGTTTTTT
CDR3aa: CASSQDESGGGEKLFF

v_gene: TRBV4-1
j_gene: TRBJ2-7
d_gene: TRBD1
abundance: NA
CDR3nt: TGCGCCAGCAGCCTAGGTCCGGGACAGGGGTTACACGAGCAGTACTTC
CDR3aa: CASSLGPGQGLHEQYF

v_gene: TRBV18
j_gene: TRBJ2-7
d_gene: TRBD2
abundance: NA
CDR3nt: TGTGCCAGCTCACCGGGACTAGCGACCTACGAGCAGTACTTC
CDR3aa: CASSPGLATYEQYF

v_gene: TRBV6-6
j_gene: TRBJ1-1
d_gene: NA
abundance: NA
CDR3nt: TGTGCCAGCAGTTACCGGGGGAACACTGAAGCTTTCTTT
CDR3aa: CASSYRGNTEAFF

v_gene: TRBV29-1
j_gene: TRBJ2-7
d_gene: NA
abundance: NA
CDR3nt: TGCAGCGTCACTACAAACAAGGGGCCCTACGAGCAGTACTTC
CDR3aa: CSVTTNKGPYEQYF

v_gene: TRBV19
j_gene: TRBJ1-5
d_gene: TRBD1
abundance: NA
CDR3nt: TGTGCCAGTAGTATAGGGACAGGGGGCAATCAGCCCCAGCATTTT
CDR3aa: CASSIGTGGNQPQHF

v_gene: TRBV7-9
j_gene: TRBJ2-7
d_gene: NA
abundance: NA
CDR3nt: TGTGCCAGCAGCTTAACAGGGCAAGTCGAGCAGTACTTC
CDR3aa: CASSLTGQVEQYF

v_gene: TRBV11-2
j_gene: TRBJ2-7
d_gene: TRBD2
abundance: NA
CDR3nt: TGTGCCAGCAGCCCCCGTTTTCTAGCGGGAGGATCGGAGCAGTACTTC
CDR3aa: CASSPRFLAGGSEQYF